This T cell receptor (beta chain) originates from a study of siplizumab effects on memory and regulatory T cells. Study conclusions and caveats: Naive versus memory phenotype went unassigned for roughly 80-96% of proliferating CD4+ or CD8+ clones.

The CDR3 consists of 13 residues. Germline CDR1 is LNHDA and CDR2 is SQIVND (reference sequence). The V end was cut by 7 bases, the J end by 0 bases, with 7 bases between. Assay: immunoSEQ multiplex PCR; the TCRdb copy retains only in-frame clones and omits some. The table includes roughly 9,000 clones, roughly 69% detected once. Of note for this clone: The antigen remains undetermined.

Sequencing used effector memory CD8+ T cells sorted from blood. Sample subset: unstimulated CD8+ effector memory T cells. This TCR was recovered from a human donor in good health. The chain employs TRBV19 and TRBJ2-1, with D uncertain. CDR3 protein: CASTLDSYNEQFF. DNA for the CDR3: TGTGCCAGTACGCTGGACTCCTACAATGAGCAGTTCTTC.